This T cell receptor beta chain was found in a study of blood T cells in healthy people across ages. A second PCR of about 7 to 12 cycles used a sample-barcoded 5' primer and a J-beta primer mix. Via MiXCR, TCRdb re-called the 5' RACE reads, giving one row per CDR3 protein. Of over a million distinct CDR3 sequences in the sample, roughly 40% are singletons; the top ten hold roughly 7.7%. This clonotype occurred many times. There are 10 residues in the CDR3. V was trimmed by 8 bases and J by 8 bases, leaving 9 bases between them. CDR1 and CDR2 from the germline V gene are MNHNS and SASEGT. The chain uses TRBV6-1 and TRBJ1-2; the D is unclear. This TCR was sampled from a woman aged 18-29 years in good health. Sequencing used blood. The chain's CDR3 is CASGTTGYTF. The CDR3 DNA follows: TGTGCCAGCGGAACCACGGGCTACACCTTC.